The T cell receptor (beta chain) under discussion was sequenced for a study of shared clonotypes between healthy human individuals. The wider study: Aged between 18 and 49, the donors were a couple of women and three men.

Here immunoSEQ multiplex PCR was the method, and the copy in TCRdb shows in-frame clones only, minus some. The sample gives approximately 1.5 million clones, about 98.5% of which show up once; 0.36% is in the top ten. V gave up 5 bases and J gave up 4 bases, with 14 bases separating them. The CDR3 sequence is 14 residues long. Germline V gene sequence: CDR1 MDHEN, CDR2 SYDVKM. V usage is TRBV28 and J usage is TRBJ2-5; D perhaps matches TRBD1 (6 bases). This TCR was sampled from a man in his thirties or forties in good health. Sequenced input: naive CD4+ T cells sorted from blood. Subset indicated: CD45RA+ positively selected. The CDR3 here is CASSEYRVGETQYF. DNA for the CDR3: TGTGCCAGCAGTGAATACAGGGTGGGAGAGACCCAGTACTTC. Together with reference TRBV28 and TRBJ2-5, the CDR3 gives the full variable domain: DVKVTQSSRYLVKRTGEKVFLECVQDMDHENMFWYRQDPGLGLRLIYFSYDVKMKEKGDIPEGYSVSREKKERFSLILESASTNQTSMYLCASSEYRVGETQYFGPGTRLLVL.